These 27 T cell receptor beta chains share one sample of origin, sequenced in a study of blood T cell repertoires in COVID-19. TCRdb's copy holds only in-frame clones and misses some; the assay was immunoSEQ multiplex PCR. The table shows 95,000 to 150,000 clones, with around 86% occurring only once. The sample was peripheral blood. The receptors were gathered from a human donor in a cohort sampled during active COVID-19.

CDR3 amino acids: CASSLGRDRGGYTF. CDR3 sequence (DNA): TGTGCCAGCAGCTTAGGCAGGGACAGGGGTGGCTACACCTTC. This chain connects TRBV13 to TRBJ1-2, with 10 positions matching TRBD1. After removal of 0 bases from V and 7 bases from J, the junction contained 2 bases not matched to a gene. There are 14 residues in the CDR3. In germline, CDR1 is PRHDT, CDR2 FYEKMQ (reference sequence).

The chain recombines TRBV5-5 with TRBJ2-7; 9 nucleotides match TRBD1. The CDR3 is 14 residues long. CDR1 and CDR2 from the germline V gene are SGHKS and YYEKEE (reference sequence). The trim removed 4 bases at V and 3 bases at J, leaving 5 bases unmatched. The CDR3 DNA sequence: TGTGCCAGCAGCGAAGGGACAGGGAGCTACGAGCAGTACTTC. Protein sequence: CASSEGTGSYEQYF. Using reference TRBV5-5 and TRBJ2-7 for the parts outside the CDR3, the full variable domain is DAGVTQSPTHLIKTRGQQVTLRCSPISGHKSVSWYQQVLGQGPQFIFQYYEKEERGRGNFPDRFSARQFPNYSSELNVNALLLGDSALYLCASSEGTGSYEQYFGPGTRLTVT.

This clone showed up just a few times. The chain uses TRBV5-4 and TRBJ2-2, with TRBD1 identical over 9 bases. Germline assignment: CDR1 SGHNT and CDR2 YYREEE (reference sequence). The CDR3 covers 15 residues. V lost 3 bases to trimming and J lost 2 bases; unmatched junction nucleotides: 2. The CDR3 region has the DNA TGTGCCAGCAGCTGGGGACAGGGTAACACCGGGGAGCTGTTTTTT. Translated: CASSWGQGNTGELFF.

This clone has just a few counts. CDR3 sequence reads: CASSLLSRAGANVLTF. The DNA of the CDR3 is TGTGCCAGCAGCTTATTATCCAGGGCTGGGGCCAACGTCCTGACTTTC. The chain employs TRBV7-2 and TRBJ2-6; D might be TRBD1 (5 bases). Between the trimmed V and J ends, which lost 2 bases and 2 bases, there was a span of 10 bases. Germline V gives CDR1 SGHTA, CDR2 FQGNSA. The CDR3 runs to 16 residues.

This clone was recorded only once. The V and J genes are TRBV28 and TRBJ1-5; D possibly corresponds to TRBD1 (6 bases). V lost 7 bases to trimming and J lost 6 bases, with 13 bases between them. The germline V gene has CDR1 MDHEN and CDR2 SYDVKM. There are 13 residues in the CDR3. The CDR3 protein is CASILQGSQPQHF. CDR3 DNA: TGTGCCAGCATCCTGCAGGGGTCTCAGCCCCAGCATTTT.

The CDR3 nucleotides read TGTGCCAGCAGCTTAGGTCACCGGGGGTTCCCCGGGGAGCTGTTTTTT. It codes for CASSLGHRGFPGELFF. V is TRBV7-2 and J is TRBJ2-2, with D maybe TRBD2 (6 bases). Germline V gene sequence: CDR1 SGHTA, CDR2 FQGNSA. Between the trimmed V and J ends, which lost 1 base and 6 bases, there was a span of 15 bases. CDR3 length: 16 residues.

The chain links TRBV25-1 to TRBJ1-2; 9 nucleotides agree with TRBD1. With V trimmed by 3 bases and J by 3 bases, 5 bases remained unmatched. Looked up from germline, CDR1 is MGHDK and CDR2 is SYGVNS. The CDR3 is 15 residues long. CDR3 nucleotides: TGTGCCAGCAGTGATGCGAACAGGGGGCACTATGGCTACACCTTC. Amino acid sequence: CASSDANRGHYGYTF.

A single count supports this clone. The V and J genes are TRBV5-1 and TRBJ2-5; 7 bases match TRBD2. The CDR3 sequence is 15 residues long. CDR1 SGHRS and CDR2 YFSETQ come from the germline V gene. Unmatched junction bases numbered 7, after V lost 0 bases and J lost 5 bases. DNA of the CDR3: TGCGCCAGCAGCTTGGGACGTCGGGAGGAGGAGACCCAGTACTTC. Residues: CASSLGRREEETQYF.

The chain employs TRBV5-1 and TRBJ1-1, with a weak D call TRBD1 (6 bases). The CDR3 is made up of 16 amino acids. CDR1 and CDR2 from the germline V gene are SGHRS and YFSETQ. V was trimmed by 3 bases and J by 1 base, leaving 16 bases between them. The CDR3 reads CASSSYGGARNTEAFF. The CDR3 DNA reads as TGCGCCAGCAGCTCTTACGGGGGGGCCCGGAACACTGAAGCTTTCTTT.

CDR3 amino acids: CASSLGAGPGYEQYF. The DNA for the CDR3 is TGCGCCAGCAGCTTGGGAGCGGGACCAGGCTACGAGCAGTACTTC. The chain combines TRBV5-1 with TRBJ2-7; 7 bases agree with TRBD2. The CDR3 covers 15 residues. The germline CDR1 and CDR2 sequences are SGHRS and YFSETQ. Germline trimming cut 0 bases from V and 3 bases from J; bases unmatched to any gene: 6.

The chain joins TRBV7-2 to TRBJ1-5; a weak D match, TRBD1 (5 bases). Trimming pared 1 base from V and 7 bases from J, leaving 14 bases between. The CDR3 extends over 15 amino acids. Looked up from germline, CDR1 is SGHTA and CDR2 is FQGNSA. CDR3 DNA: TGTGCCAGCAGCTTAGAGAGCAGGGTCCGGCAGCCCCAGCATTTT. Residues: CASSLESRVRQPQHF.

The V gene is TRBV9, the J gene TRBJ2-1; D is uncertain. Trimming left V 0 bases short and J 0 bases short, with 7 bases between. The CDR3 totals 15 residues. CDR1 and CDR2 (germline): SGDLS, YYNGEE. Here the CDR3 reads CASSVVPGSYNEQFF. CDR3 nucleotides: TGTGCCAGCAGCGTAGTCCCCGGCTCCTACAATGAGCAGTTCTTC.

The chain combines TRBV12-3 or TRBV12-4 with TRBJ1-2, with 10 bases aligning to TRBD1. Trimming cost V 6 bases and J 8 bases; bases outside gene matches: 6. The CDR3 has 13 residues. CDR3 protein: CASRTGQGDGYTF. The DNA for the CDR3 is TGTGCCAGCAGGACTGGACAGGGGGACGGCTACACCTTC.

This clone was seen only once. The chain links TRBV2 to TRBJ1-2, with 12 bases that match TRBD1. CDR1 and CDR2 from the germline V gene are SNHLY and FYNNEI. The CDR3 is made up of 14 amino acids. V trimming: 6 bases; J trimming: 4 bases; junction bases outside the gene matches: 3. The CDR3 DNA follows: TGTGCCAGCAGGCCGGGACAGGGGGCCTATGGCTACACCTTC. It codes for CASRPGQGAYGYTF.

V is TRBV4-1 and J is TRBJ2-1; TRBD1 is a possible D gene (6 bases). Per the germline V gene, CDR1 is MGHRA and CDR2 is YSYEKL. This CDR3 is 16 amino acids long. Deletions cut 0 bases from V and 2 bases from J, with 11 bases between. The CDR3 protein is CASSQEHREPYNEQFF. DNA of the CDR3: TGCGCCAGCAGCCAAGAACACAGGGAACCCTACAATGAGCAGTTCTTC.

The gene calls are TRBV29-1 and TRBJ2-1, with D maybe TRBD1 (6 bases). V was clipped by 4 bases and J by 2 bases, with 12 bases between them. Germline V gene lookup returns CDR1 SQVTM and CDR2 ANQGSEA. The CDR3 consists of 14 residues. CDR3 region: CSVVIRGTYNEQFF. CDR3 DNA sequence: TGCAGCGTTGTGATCAGGGGTACCTACAATGAGCAGTTCTTC.

The chain couples TRBV19 to TRBJ1-6, with a tentative D call TRBD1 (6 bases). V shed 6 bases and J shed 7 bases, with 7 bases lying between them. There are 12 residues in the CDR3. Germline assignment: CDR1 LNHDA and CDR2 SQIVND (reference sequence). The CDR3 spells CASSDRNSPLHF. CDR3 DNA sequence: TGTGCCAGTAGCGACAGGAATTCACCCCTCCACTTT.

The CDR3 DNA follows: TGTGCCAGCAGCCAAAGGCGGACTATTGACAATGAGCAGTTCTTC. Protein product: CASSQRRTIDNEQFF. This chain links TRBV3-1 (or the pseudogene TRBV3-2) with TRBJ2-1; a possible D gene is TRBD2 (6 bases). This CDR3 has 15 residues. The germline CDR1 and CDR2 sequences are LGHDT and YNNKEL (reference sequence). Trimming took 2 bases from V and 5 from J, leaving 13 bases between them.

This chain connects TRBV7-3 to TRBJ2-4, with 8 bases matching TRBD2. Germline CDR1 and CDR2: SGHTA and FQGTGA. This CDR3 contains 16 residues. The V gene end was trimmed by 5 bases and the J gene end by 3 bases; junction bases not matched to a gene: 9. The CDR3 coding sequence is TGTGCCAGCAGCCCCATGAGCGGGGGAAGCAAAAACATTCAGTACTTC. Residues: CASSPMSGGSKNIQYF. Supplemented by reference TRBV7-3 and TRBJ2-4, the full variable domain reads GAGVSQTPSNKVTEKGKYVELRCDPISGHTALYWYRQSLGQGPEFLIYFQGTGAADDSGLPNDRFFAVRPEGSVSTLKIQRTERGDSAVYLCASSPMSGGSKNIQYFGAGTRLSVL.

The rearrangement joins TRBV30 to TRBJ2-7, with 8 bases aligning to TRBD2. Germline-derived CDR1 and CDR2 are GTSNPN and SVGIG (reference sequence). CDR3 length: 15 amino acids. Losses at the gene ends were 3 bases for V and 2 bases for J; bases not matched to a gene: 9. The DNA of the CDR3 is TGTGCCTGGAGGGGGCTAGCGGGTGGGCCCTACGAGCAGTACTTC. Translating gives CAWRGLAGGPYEQYF. Filled out from reference TRBV30 and TRBJ2-7, the complete variable domain reads SQTIHQWPATLVQPVGSPLSLECTVEGTSNPNLYWYRQAAGRGLQLLFYSVGIGQISSEVPQNLSASRPQDRQFILSSKKLLLSDSGFYLCAWRGLAGGPYEQYFGPGTRLTVT.

This chain joins TRBV23-1 and TRBJ2-7, with TRBD2 matching 7 bases. TRBV23-1 is an ORF, with its function uncertain. Trimming cost V 0 bases and J 3 bases; bases outside gene matches: 8. This CDR3 is built from 16 residues. This CDR3 reads CASSQSPRGVLYEQYF. The DNA of the CDR3 is TGCGCCAGCAGTCAATCCCCCCGGGGGGTCCTCTACGAGCAGTACTTC.

The genes are TRBV5-1 and TRBJ2-1; 10 nucleotides agree with TRBD1. The CDR3 has 15 amino acids. From germline, CDR1 is SGHRS and CDR2 YFSETQ. Trimming cost V 5 bases and J 9 bases; bases outside gene matches: 11. Here the CDR3 reads CASRGWDRGSGEQFF. CDR3 sequence (DNA): TGCGCCAGCAGGGGATGGGACAGGGGATCGGGTGAGCAGTTCTTC. Using reference TRBV5-1 and TRBJ2-1 for the parts outside the CDR3, the full variable domain is KAGVTQTPRYLIKTRGQQVTLSCSPISGHRSVSWYQQTPGQGLQFLFEYFSETQRNKGNFPGRFSGRQFSNSRSEMNVSTLELGDSALYLCASRGWDRGSGEQFFGPGTRLTVL.

The chain has TRBV3-1 (or the pseudogene TRBV3-2) and TRBJ1-2; perhaps TRBD1 as D (5 bases). Between the trimmed V and J ends, which lost 1 base and 0 bases, there was a span of 15 bases. The CDR3 is 17 amino acids. Germline CDR1 reads LGHDT; CDR2 reads YNNKEL (reference sequence). Here the CDR3 reads CASSQGNRQRSNYGYTF. DNA of the CDR3: TGTGCCAGCAGCCAAGGTAATAGACAGCGATCTAACTATGGCTACACCTTC.

The V call is TRBV3-1 (or the pseudogene TRBV3-2), the J call TRBJ1-1, with TRBD1 matching over 9 bases. CDR3 length equals 16 residues. Germline V CDR1 and CDR2: LGHDT, YNNKEL (reference sequence). J lost 5 bases, V lost 4 bases, and 11 bases had no gene match. This CDR3 reads CASSPTRDRVWTEAFF. The CDR3, as DNA: TGTGCCAGCAGCCCAACCCGGGACAGGGTGTGGACTGAAGCTTTCTTT.

The chain carries TRBV7-9 and TRBJ2-5; D is perhaps TRBD1 (6 bases). The CDR3 sequence is 15 residues long. Looked up from germline, CDR1 is SEHNR and CDR2 is FQNEAQ (reference sequence). The ends were cut back, 3 bases at V and 1 base at J, with 12 bases in the middle. The CDR3 DNA reads TGTGCCAGCAGCTTTGGGGACAACAGCCAAGAGACCCAGTACTTC. Residues: CASSFGDNSQETQYF.

This clone was seen a single time. V gene TRBV20-1 combines with J gene TRBJ2-1; D is undetermined. The germline V and J ends were trimmed by 3 bases and 1 base, with 7 bases remaining between them. The CDR3 contains 13 residues. Germline assignment: CDR1 DFQATT and CDR2 SNEGSKA (reference sequence). The CDR3 is CSASARSYNEQFF. CDR3 nucleotide sequence: TGCAGTGCTAGTGCTAGGTCCTACAATGAGCAGTTCTTC.

The chain couples TRBV7-8 to TRBJ1-2; D gene unclear. Germline V gene sequence: CDR1 SGHVS, CDR2 FQNEAQ. V was clipped by 4 bases and J by 7 bases, with 16 bases between them. This CDR3 is 14 amino acids long. The CDR3 here is CASSSNRDSFGYTF. The CDR3 DNA reads TGTGCCAGCAGCTCAAATCGGGATTCTTTTGGCTACACCTTC.